This T cell receptor (beta chain) is drawn from a study of cytomegalovirus exposure and HLA in healthy donors. The trim removed 6 bases at V and 4 bases at J, leaving 6 bases unmatched. Germline assignment: CDR1 KGHSH and CDR2 LQKENI. This CDR3 has 14 amino acids. With 60 Vbeta and 13 Jbeta primers, the PCR was carried out. Some clones are missing from TCRdb's copy, which holds only in-frame ones; the method was immunoSEQ multiplex PCR. The data hold 200,000 to 250,000 clones, with 85% observed a single time. General observations from the study: Compared with the approximately 700-donor mean, an Asian-associated ancestry cluster reportedly had fewer N-insertions, according to a later analysis.

No CMV serostatus was recorded for this donor. Comments on this clone: As yet, its antigen is unknown.

The sequencing sample was made of PBMCs. The genes are TRBV18 and TRBJ1-1, with 9 bases fitting TRBD1. This clonotype was sampled from a human donor in good health. CDR3 loop: CASSTGTGPTEAFF. As DNA, the CDR3 is TGTGCCAGCTCTACCGGGACAGGGCCCACTGAAGCTTTCTTT.